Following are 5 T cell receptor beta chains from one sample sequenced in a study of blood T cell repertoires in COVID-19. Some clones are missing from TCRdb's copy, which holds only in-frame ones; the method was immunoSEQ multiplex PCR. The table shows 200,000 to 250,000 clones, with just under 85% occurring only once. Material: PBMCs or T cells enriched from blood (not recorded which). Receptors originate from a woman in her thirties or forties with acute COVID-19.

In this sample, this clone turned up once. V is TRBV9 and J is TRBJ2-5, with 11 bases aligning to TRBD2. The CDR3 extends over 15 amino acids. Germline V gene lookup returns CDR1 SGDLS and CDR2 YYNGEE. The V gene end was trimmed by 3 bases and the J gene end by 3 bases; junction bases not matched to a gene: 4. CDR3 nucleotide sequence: TGTGCCAGCAGCGCGGCGGGACTAGCGGAAGAGACCCAGTACTTC. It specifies CASSAAGLAEETQYF.

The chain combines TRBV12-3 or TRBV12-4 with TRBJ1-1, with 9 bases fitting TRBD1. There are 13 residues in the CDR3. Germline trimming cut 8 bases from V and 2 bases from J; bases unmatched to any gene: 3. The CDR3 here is CASHRGPNTEAFF. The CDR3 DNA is TGTGCCAGCCACAGGGGGCCAAACACTGAAGCTTTCTTT.

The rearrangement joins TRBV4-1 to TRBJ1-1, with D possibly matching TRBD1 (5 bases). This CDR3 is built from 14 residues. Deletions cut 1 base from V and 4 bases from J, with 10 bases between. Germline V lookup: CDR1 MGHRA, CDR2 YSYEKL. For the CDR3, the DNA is TGCGCCAGCAGCCAAGCTAGGGGCAGCACTGAAGCTTTCTTT. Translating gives CASSQARGSTEAFF.

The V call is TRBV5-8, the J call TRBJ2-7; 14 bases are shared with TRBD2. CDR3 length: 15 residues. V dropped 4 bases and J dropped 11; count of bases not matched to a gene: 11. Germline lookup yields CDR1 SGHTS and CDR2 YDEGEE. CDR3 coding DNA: TGTGCCAGCAGCCAAACCGGGACTAGCGGGAGTATCAAGTACTTC. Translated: CASSQTGTSGSIKYF.

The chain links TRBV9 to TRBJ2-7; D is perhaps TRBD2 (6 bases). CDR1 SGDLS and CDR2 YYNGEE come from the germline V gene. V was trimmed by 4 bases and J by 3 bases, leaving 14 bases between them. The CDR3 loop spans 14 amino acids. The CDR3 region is CASSPRDWVYEQYF. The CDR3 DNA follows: TGTGCCAGCAGCCCCCGGGACTGGGTCTACGAGCAGTACTTC.